This is a list of T cell receptor beta chains from one sample in a study of neurological immune-mediated disorders. TCRdb independently ran MiXCR on the 5' RACE reads; one entry per CDR3 protein. Of around 31,000 distinct CDR3 sequences listed, around 4% are singletons. The sample consisted of CD4+ T cells from blood. These receptors were collected from a woman in her forties in good health. Both conserved end residues are part of each CDR3. The D gene is left open where the match is weak.

TRBD2	TRBV20-1	TRBJ2-3	12	CSVLAGGDTQYF
-	TRBV20-1	TRBJ2-7	14	CSARAPTLSYEQYF
-	TRBV7-2	TRBJ2-5	15	CASSFSGGARETQYF
-	TRBV11-3	TRBJ2-2	14	CASSWTANTGELFF
-	TRBV6-5	TRBJ2-5	11	CASSRGETQYF
-	TRBV14	TRBJ2-1	14	CASSRVQVNNEQFF
TRBD2	TRBV7-2	TRBJ2-2	15	CASSFASGMGGELFF
-	TRBV3-1	TRBJ1-2	15	CASSKEGSRIYGYTF
-	TRBV15	TRBJ2-7	14	CATSRDNGPYEQYF
-	TRBV5-5	TRBJ2-1	14	CASSLALAYNEQFF
TRBD1	TRBV5-1	TRBJ1-2	15	CASSLDGTDNYGYTF
-	TRBV12-3/TRBV12-4	TRBJ2-2	16	CASSLGLSVKTGELFF
-	TRBV2	TRBJ1-1	13	CASHRLRDSEAFF
-	TRBV20-1	TRBJ2-3	17	CSARQGSLATSTDTQYF
-	TRBV20-1	TRBJ1-1	12	CSAETANTEAFF
TRBD1	TRBV29-1	TRBJ2-3	14	CSVEGRGRIDTQYF
-	TRBV29-1	TRBJ1-3	16	CSVGSWTAAFGNTIYF
-	TRBV20-1	TRBJ1-2	12	CSARDNGGGYTF
TRBD2	TRBV12-3/TRBV12-4	TRBJ2-3	15	CASSPRTSGRYTQYF
-	TRBV11-1	TRBJ1-1	13	CASSQWLNTEAFF
TRBD2	TRBV24-1	TRBJ2-1	18	CATTWTSGGAVSYNEQFF
-	TRBV5-1	TRBJ2-1	17	CASSLPGLDSESNEQFF
-	TRBV20-1	TRBJ2-1	11	CSARNRAEQFF
TRBD1	TRBV20-1	TRBJ2-7	13	CSAVGQGDGVQYF
-	TRBV28	TRBJ1-5	12	CASRTEDQPQHF
-	TRBV27	TRBJ1-4	15	CASSLQPLGGQDLFF
-	TRBV12-3/TRBV12-4	TRBJ1-2	13	CASKGISNYGYTF
TRBD2	TRBV10-3	TRBJ2-3	16	CAISETSGGITDTQYF
-	TRBV5-1	TRBJ1-1	11	CASSSNTEAFF
TRBD1	TRBV7-9	TRBJ1-4	13	CATRTGRNEKLFF
-	TRBV11-2	TRBJ1-2	13	CASSSTGNYGYTF
-	TRBV5-1	TRBJ2-1	16	CASSSTRRPNYNEQFF
-	TRBV4-1	TRBJ2-5	14	CASSPQTGRETQYF
-	TRBV19	TRBJ1-5	14	CASTLERSNQPQHF
TRBD2	TRBV20-1	TRBJ2-7	14	CSARDPGTIDEQYF
-	TRBV19	TRBJ1-2	15	CASTRRWGLVGGYTF
-	TRBV5-1	TRBJ2-7	14	CASSTPGRSYEQYF
-	TRBV14	TRBJ1-6	14	CASSQGQLNSPLHF
TRBD2	TRBV10-3	TRBJ2-3	16	CAISISGGQQGDTQYF
TRBD2	TRBV7-2	TRBJ2-3	17	CASSSYLTSGRTDTQYF
TRBD1	TRBV5-1	TRBJ1-2	14	CASSLGTGGFGYTF
-	TRBV27	TRBJ1-1	13	CASSFREGTEAFF
TRBD2	TRBV27	TRBJ2-1	16	CASSLVAGVISNEQFF
TRBD1	TRBV12-3/TRBV12-4	TRBJ1-1	14	CASSLGQGSTEAFF
-	TRBV5-1	TRBJ2-7	13	CASSLTPAYEQYF
-	TRBV20-1	TRBJ2-2	13	CSAADGPTGELFF
-	TRBV5-1	TRBJ2-7	12	CASSREGYEQYF
-	TRBV5-6	TRBJ2-5	15	CASSLPASGWETQYF
-	TRBV10-2	TRBJ2-5	16	CASSESAPGAGETQYF
TRBD1	TRBV29-1	TRBJ2-2	13	CSGTGTGAGELFF
TRBD2	TRBV5-1	TRBJ2-3	16	CASSSRTSGELNTQYF
-	TRBV20-1	TRBJ2-7	15	CSARGAASSWYEQYF
TRBD2	TRBV5-1	TRBJ2-7	17	CASSLAMPSGFTYEQYF
TRBD1	TRBV20-1	TRBJ1-6	16	CSARGTGSTYNSPLHF
-	TRBV5-1	TRBJ2-7	14	CASSLKGSSYEQYF